The text below deals with one T cell receptor beta chain. Its target antigen remains unknown. The junction departs from germline at one end; a sequencing error may be responsible. The germline V gene (reference sequence) provides CDR1 DFQATT and CDR2 SNEGSKA. Its CDR3 holds 16 amino acids, cysteine through phenylalanine. The kept DNA is CDR3 alone, 48 bases in frame from the first base. Receptor libraries were prepared by PCR. The run used an Illumina HiSeq 2500. Molecular barcoding was employed in the preparation of TCR libraries, with unique molecular identifiers being used to normalize TCRbeta repertoire quantification. TCRdb trimmed the raw reads at Q25, called clones with MiXCR and kept productive beta chains. Rows are combined by CDR3 protein, so each entry shows the most common genes and DNA. In this sample the table shows about a million distinct CDR3 sequences, about 29% of which occur a single time. About 28% of the sample is taken by the ten largest.

The entry originates in a study of T-cell reconstitution after alpha-beta-depleted transplantation in children (dated by TCRdb to the mid-2010s). As for the study more broadly: Using TCR repertoire profiling, the study followed T-cell immune reconstitution in a quantitative way in children after TCRalphabeta/CD19-depleted allogeneic hematopoietic cell transplantation.

What the treatment or condition label conveys for this sample: allogeneic hematopoietic cell transplantation with graft depleted of TCRalphabeta T cells and CD19 B cells. TCRalphabeta/CD19-depleted allogeneic hematopoietic cell grafts were given to the transplant recipients, all of whom were children. On the study overall, not on this receptor specifically: Apparently early alphabetaT-cell count recovery about two months after transplant reportedly relied on only several hundred rapidly expanded clones derived from non-depleted graft cells. In some patients, the high TCRbeta diversity seen at day 60 was put down to recipient T cells and intrathymic progenitors that had survived conditioning. Hyperexpanded clone frequencies declined over subsequent months; after one year, T-cell counts and TCRbeta diversity were mostly attributed to newly produced T cells.

Material: PBMCs, mostly from graft donor cells, obtained 360 days after TCRalphabeta/CD19-depleted stem cell transplant. This receptor was identified in a boy younger than two who had a stem cell transplant for SCID, so the T cells may come from the graft donor. Recombination linked TRBV20-1 to TRBJ2-5, with TRBD2 identical over 13 junction bases. The CDR3 reads CSAGEGLAGFLETQYF. The DNA is as follows: TGCAGTGCTGGAGAGGGACTAGCGGGGTTTCTGGAGACCCAGTACTTC.